The 8 T cell receptor beta chains listed next were all sequenced from one sample in a study of molecular identifiers for immune sequencing clone quantification. TCRdb recomputed calls from the PCR reads with MiXCR, one row per CDR3 protein. Here the sample spans about 39,000 distinct CDR3 sequences, approximately 18% being singletons. Sample: naive CD8+ T cells from blood, with Jurkat cell RNA spiked in. The subset is: FACS-sorted CD8+CD4-CCR7+CD45RA+ naive T cells. The receptors derive from a human donor in good health. Some libraries in this study had Jurkat cell RNA spiked in.

The chain has TRBV11-2 and TRBJ1-2, with D hard to call. With 2 bases removed from V and 7 bases from J, the gap between germline ends came to 11 bases. This CDR3 has 13 residues. The germline V gene has CDR1 SGHAT and CDR2 FQNNGV. The CDR3, as DNA: TGTGCCAGCAGCTTACTTTCCGGGAGTGGCTACACCTTC. Translating gives CASSLLSGSGYTF. Together with reference TRBV11-2 and TRBJ1-2, the CDR3 gives the full variable domain: EAGVAQSPRYKIIEKRQSVAFWCNPISGHATLYWYQQILGQGPKLLIQFQNNGVVDDSQLPKDRFSAERLKGVDSTLKIQPAKLEDSAVYLCASSLLSGSGYTFGSGTRLTVV.

This clonotype is labeled medium-sized. V usage is TRBV7-2 and J usage is TRBJ1-2; the match to TRBD1 covers 8 bases. V was clipped by 5 bases and J by 6 bases; unmatched bases: 17. CDR3 length: 17 residues. Looked up from germline, CDR1 is SGHTA and CDR2 is FQGNSA. This CDR3 is CASSPVEDRAFLDGYTF. CDR3 nucleotide sequence: TGTGCCAGCAGCCCAGTCGAGGACAGGGCCTTCCTAGATGGCTACACCTTC.

This clonotype appeared many times. The chain uses TRBV6-2 or TRBV6-3 and TRBJ2-7; 8 bases are shared with TRBD1. V shed 9 bases, J shed 1 base, and the junction held 8 bases outside the gene matches. Germline values: CDR1 MNHEY, CDR2 SVGEGT. The CDR3 length is 14 residues. CDR3 sequence: CASSFGQGSYEQYF. CDR3 bases: TGTGCCAGTTCTTTCGGACAGGGATCCTACGAGCAGTACTTC.

This clonotype was recorded a few times. This chain joins TRBV7-9 and TRBJ2-3; no clear D. CDR1 SEHNR and CDR2 FQNEAQ come from the germline V gene (reference sequence). The CDR3 consists of 16 residues. Trimming took off 5 bases at V and 4 bases at J, with 19 bases between the two ends. CDR3 sequence: CASSPQVGRLPDTQYF. For the CDR3, the DNA is TGTGCCAGCAGCCCTCAAGTAGGTCGGCTCCCAGATACGCAGTATTTT. Combining the CDR3 with reference TRBV7-9 and TRBJ2-3 gives the whole variable domain DTGVSQNPRHKITKRGQNVTFRCDPISEHNRLYWYRQTLGQGPEFLTYFQNEAQLEKSRLLSDRFSAERPKGSFSTLEIQRTEQGDSAMYLCASSPQVGRLPDTQYFGPGTRLTVL.

This chain uses TRBV6-1 with TRBJ2-4; no firm D call. Trimming removed 1 base from V and 3 bases from J, with 7 bases in between. CDR1 and CDR2 from the germline V gene are MNHNS and SASEGT. This CDR3 has 14 residues. The CDR3 is CASSEGTGKNIQYF. CDR3 DNA: TGTGCCAGCAGTGAAGGGACGGGCAAAAACATTCAGTACTTC.

This clonotype appeared many times. This rearrangement joins TRBV7-2 to TRBJ2-3; TRBD2 matches 8 bases. The CDR3 is made up of 15 amino acids. In germline, CDR1 is SGHTA, CDR2 FQGNSA. The J segment lost 2 bases and the V segment lost 1 base, leaving 2 bases of the junction unmatched. The CDR3, as DNA: TGTGCCAGCAGCTTAGTACTAGCGGTCACAGATACGCAGTATTTT. It is translated as CASSLVLAVTDTQYF. Filled out from reference TRBV7-2 and TRBJ2-3, the complete variable domain reads GAGVSQSPSNKVTEKGKDVELRCDPISGHTALYWYRQSLGQGLEFLIYFQGNSAPDKSGLPSDRFSAERTGGSVSTLTIQRTQQEDSAVYLCASSLVLAVTDTQYFGPGTRLTVL.

This clonotype showed up many times. As DNA, the CDR3 is TGTGCCAGCAGCTTAGCGGGAGGGCCGGTCAATGAGCAGTTCTTC. This sequence encodes CASSLAGGPVNEQFF. The V gene is TRBV5-6, the J gene TRBJ2-1; 10 bases agree with TRBD2. V was pared by 2 bases and J by 6 bases, with 5 bases of the junction left unmatched. The germline gives CDR1 SGHDT, CDR2 YYEEEE. The CDR3 is 15 amino acids.

The CDR3 coding sequence is TGTGCCAGCAGCCCACTAGCGGAGGTCTACAATGAGCAGTTCTTC. Protein: CASSPLAEVYNEQFF. The chain links TRBV28 to TRBJ2-1; 8 nucleotides agree with TRBD2. The trim removed 6 bases at V and 3 bases at J, leaving 7 bases unmatched. Germline V gene sequence: CDR1 MDHEN, CDR2 SYDVKM. CDR3 length: 15 amino acids. Full variable domain (remainder filled in from reference TRBV28 and TRBJ2-1): DVKVTQSSRYLVKRTGEKVFLECVQDMDHENMFWYRQDPGLGLRLIYFSYDVKMKEKGDIPEGYSVSREKKERFSLILESASTNQTSMYLCASSPLAEVYNEQFFGPGTRLTVL.